This TCR beta chain was identified in a study of T-cell memory formation after mild COVID-19. Study background: Largely donor-specific TCR clusters were found. Overall study findings and caveats: Among contracting clones, CD4+ were mainly CM/EM and CD8+ enriched in EMRA. Pre-infection memory contained some responding clones, which suggested that cross-reactive memory had joined. Later expanders leaned CD4+, whereas clones that contracted between day 15 and 85 were balanced CD4/CD8.

This clonotype occurred a few times. Antigen: not known. TCRdb processed the 5' RACE reads anew with MiXCR; each CDR3 protein has one entry. The data contain about 340,000 distinct CDR3 sequences, 13% to 15% of them seen just once; the ten biggest clones take up 20% to 25%. This CDR3 is 14 amino acids long. CDR1 and CDR2 (germline): DFQATT, SNEGSKA (reference sequence). Trimming removed 4 bases from V and 2 bases from J, with 14 bases in between. The V gene is TRBV20-1, the J gene TRBJ2-5, with D perhaps assigned TRBD1 or TRBD2 (5 bases each). This clonotype originated in a man between 18 and 35 years old who had mild COVID-19 (a few samples of this study predate the infection). Cell type and time point are not known. The material sequenced was PBMCs or a T cell subset sorted from them (not recorded which). The CDR3 loop reads CSANEGLSQETQYF. CDR3 nucleotide sequence: TGCAGTGCTAACGAGGGGCTCAGTCAAGAGACCCAGTACTTC.